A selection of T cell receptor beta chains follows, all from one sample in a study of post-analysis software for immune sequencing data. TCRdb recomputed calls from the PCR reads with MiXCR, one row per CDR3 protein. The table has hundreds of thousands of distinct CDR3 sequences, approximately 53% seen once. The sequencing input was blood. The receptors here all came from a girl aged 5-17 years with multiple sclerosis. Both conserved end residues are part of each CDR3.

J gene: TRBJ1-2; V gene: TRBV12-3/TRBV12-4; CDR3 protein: CASSLGNYGYTF
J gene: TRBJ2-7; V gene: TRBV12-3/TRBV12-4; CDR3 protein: CASRWGGYEQYF
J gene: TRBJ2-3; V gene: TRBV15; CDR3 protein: CATSGPGGKSTDTQYF
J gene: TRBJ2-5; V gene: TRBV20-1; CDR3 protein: CSARDRGKETQYF
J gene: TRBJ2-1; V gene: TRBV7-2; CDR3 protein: CASSPRLAGGTYNEQFF
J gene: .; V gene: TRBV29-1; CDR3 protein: CNVEPGQGNEQYF
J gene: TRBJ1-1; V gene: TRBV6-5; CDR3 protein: CASRLPGGQNTEAFF
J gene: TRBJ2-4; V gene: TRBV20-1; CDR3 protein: CSARQNPTTPYF
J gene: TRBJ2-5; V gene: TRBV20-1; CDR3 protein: CSAGQAGGQETQYF
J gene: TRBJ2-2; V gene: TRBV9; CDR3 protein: CASSVDTGELFF
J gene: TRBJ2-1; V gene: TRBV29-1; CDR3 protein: CSVERRTDNEQFF
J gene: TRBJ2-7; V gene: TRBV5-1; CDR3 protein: CASSLAGTDSYEQYF
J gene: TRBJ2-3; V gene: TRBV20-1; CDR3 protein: CSAGQVNRDTQYF
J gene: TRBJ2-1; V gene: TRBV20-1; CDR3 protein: CSARPRLAPFYNEQFF
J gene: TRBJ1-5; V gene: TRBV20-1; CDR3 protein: CSAIAEEDSNQPQHF
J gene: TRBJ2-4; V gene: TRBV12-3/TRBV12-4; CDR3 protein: CASSRFAARQYF
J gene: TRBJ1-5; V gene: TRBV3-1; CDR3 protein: CASSQVQSIYSNQPQHF
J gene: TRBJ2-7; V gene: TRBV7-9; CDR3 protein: CASSLESSTGFRNEQYF
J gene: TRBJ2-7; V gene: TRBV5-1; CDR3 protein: CASSLELAGAGEQYF
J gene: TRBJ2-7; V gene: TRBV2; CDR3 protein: CASRTGREQYF
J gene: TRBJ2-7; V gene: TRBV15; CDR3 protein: CATSSLIGLDEQYF
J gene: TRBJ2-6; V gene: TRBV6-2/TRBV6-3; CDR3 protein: CASSYRTLVGAPGSGANVLTF
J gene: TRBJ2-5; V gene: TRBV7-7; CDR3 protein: CASSPGLRTPQETQYF
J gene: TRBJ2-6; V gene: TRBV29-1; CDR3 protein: CSVKEGRSGANVLTF
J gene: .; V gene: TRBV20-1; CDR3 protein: CSARKTGYEQYF
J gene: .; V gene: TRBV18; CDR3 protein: CASSSPGNEQYF
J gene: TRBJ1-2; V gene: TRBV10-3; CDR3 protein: CAISPTGAGYTF
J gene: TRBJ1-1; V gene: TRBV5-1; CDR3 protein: CASSRTGAFDTEAFF
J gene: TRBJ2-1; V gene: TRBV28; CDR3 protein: CASRRPQGGGSYNEQFF
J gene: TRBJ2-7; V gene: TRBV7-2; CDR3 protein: CASGRDPDGEQYF
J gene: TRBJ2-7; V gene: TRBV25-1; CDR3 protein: CASSEWGTGDYEQYF
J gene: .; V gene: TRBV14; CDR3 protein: CASSQGSGKGHEQYF
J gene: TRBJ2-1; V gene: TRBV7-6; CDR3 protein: CASSWDRDWSYNEQFF
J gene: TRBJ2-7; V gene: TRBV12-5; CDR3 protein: CASGEGGGTYEQYF
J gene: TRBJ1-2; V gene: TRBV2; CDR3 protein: CASNERTGRIYGGYTF
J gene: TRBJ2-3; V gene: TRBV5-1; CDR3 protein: CASSLGGTQSDTQYF
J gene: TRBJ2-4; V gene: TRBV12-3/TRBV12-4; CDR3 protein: CASSSGDPRYF
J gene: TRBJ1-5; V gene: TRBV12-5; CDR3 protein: CASGLYRGGRNQPQHF
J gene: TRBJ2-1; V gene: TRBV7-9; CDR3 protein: CASSLESVQGAREQFF
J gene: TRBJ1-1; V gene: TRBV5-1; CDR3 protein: CASSLLGVGTEAFF
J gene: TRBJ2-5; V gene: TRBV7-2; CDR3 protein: CASSLFSSPRETQYF
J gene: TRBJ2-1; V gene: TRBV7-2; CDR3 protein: CASSSLAGVVNEQFF
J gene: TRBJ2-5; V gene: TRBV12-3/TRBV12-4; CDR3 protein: CASGQIQGSQETQYF
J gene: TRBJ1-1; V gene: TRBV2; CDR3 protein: CASSDRDTEAFF
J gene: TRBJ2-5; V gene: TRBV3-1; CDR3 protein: CASSAAGGLGETQYF
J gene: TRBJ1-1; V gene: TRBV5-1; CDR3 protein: CASRPDRGGLNTEAFF
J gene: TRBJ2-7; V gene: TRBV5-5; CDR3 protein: CASSPGTDLSYEQYF
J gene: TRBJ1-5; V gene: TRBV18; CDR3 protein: CASSPSDRVDQPQHF
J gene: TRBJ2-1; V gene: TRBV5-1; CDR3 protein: CASSLRRGGPRYNEQFF
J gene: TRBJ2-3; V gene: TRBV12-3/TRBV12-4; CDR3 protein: CAGSPRTSGDTDTQYF
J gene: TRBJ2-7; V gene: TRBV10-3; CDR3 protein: CAISAGTGHNEQYF
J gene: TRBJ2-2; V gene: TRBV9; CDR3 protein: CASSGALGGTGELFF
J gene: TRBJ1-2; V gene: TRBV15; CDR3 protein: CATSRSGTAYGYTF